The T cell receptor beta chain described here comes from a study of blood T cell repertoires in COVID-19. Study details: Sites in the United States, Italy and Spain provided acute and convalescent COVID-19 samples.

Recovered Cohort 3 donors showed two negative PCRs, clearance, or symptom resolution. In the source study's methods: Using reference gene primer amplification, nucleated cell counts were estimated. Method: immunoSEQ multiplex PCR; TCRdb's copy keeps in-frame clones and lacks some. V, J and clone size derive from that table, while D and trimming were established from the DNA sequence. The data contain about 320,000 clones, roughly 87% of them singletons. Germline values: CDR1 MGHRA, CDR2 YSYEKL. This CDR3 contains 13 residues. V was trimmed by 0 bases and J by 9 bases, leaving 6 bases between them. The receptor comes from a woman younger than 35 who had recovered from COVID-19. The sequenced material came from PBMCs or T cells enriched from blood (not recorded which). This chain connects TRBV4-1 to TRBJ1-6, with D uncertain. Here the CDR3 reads CASSQDAGSPLHF. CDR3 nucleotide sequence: TGCGCCAGCAGCCAAGATGCGGGTTCACCCCTCCACTTT.